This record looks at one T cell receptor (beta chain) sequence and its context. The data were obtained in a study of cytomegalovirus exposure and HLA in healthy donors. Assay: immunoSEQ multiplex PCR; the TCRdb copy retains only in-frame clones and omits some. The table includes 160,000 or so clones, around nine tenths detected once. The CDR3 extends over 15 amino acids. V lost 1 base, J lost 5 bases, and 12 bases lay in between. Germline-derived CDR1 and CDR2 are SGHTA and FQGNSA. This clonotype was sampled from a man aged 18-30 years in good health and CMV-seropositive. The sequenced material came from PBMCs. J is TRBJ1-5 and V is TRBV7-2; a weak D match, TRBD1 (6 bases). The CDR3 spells CASSLGAGAYQPQHF. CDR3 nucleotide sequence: TGTGCCAGCAGCTTAGGCGCAGGGGCGTATCAGCCCCAGCATTTT.